The T cell receptor (beta chain) described here comes from a study of cytomegalovirus exposure and HLA in healthy donors. The PCR contained 60 Vbeta and 13 Jbeta primers. Produced via immunoSEQ multiplex PCR; TCRdb's table is partial and in-frame only. The sample carries 100,000 to 120,000 clones, 60% to 85% recorded once. The CDR3 spans 15 residues. Germline V gives CDR1 MDHEN, CDR2 SYDVKM. This clone has only one observation. The V and J genes are TRBV28 and TRBJ2-5; 13 bases are shared with TRBD2. The end of the DNA is better explained by TRBJ2-7, so the J call may be wrong. This clonotype was obtained from a male donor in good health and CMV-seronegative. Sequenced material: PBMCs. Written as DNA, the CDR3 is TGTGCCAGCAGTCCGGGGACTAGCGGGACCTACGAGCAGTACTTC. It yields the protein CASSPGTSGTYEQYF.